Shown below are 17 T cell receptor beta chains from a single sample sequenced in a study of identical twins. TCRdb re-called the 5' RACE reads with MiXCR, one entry per CDR3 protein. The sample records more than 200,000 distinct CDR3 sequences, 9.4% being singletons. Material: memory (CD45RO+) T cells sorted from blood. These receptor sequences come from a woman aged 18 to 35 in good health.

This clonotype was seen only a few times. CDR3 bases: TGCGCCAGCAGCTTGGAAGGGCCCTGGGTAGCGGGAGCTGATACGCAGTATTTT. This encodes CASSLEGPWVAGADTQYF. V gene TRBV5-1 combines with J gene TRBJ2-3; 9 bases line up with TRBD2. This CDR3 has 18 residues. V gave up 0 bases and J gave up 6 bases; unmatched junction bases: 14. The germline gives CDR1 SGHRS, CDR2 YFSETQ. The variable domain in full, completed from reference TRBV5-1 and TRBJ2-3, reads KAGVTQTPRYLIKTRGQQVTLSCSPISGHRSVSWYQQTPGQGLQFLFEYFSETQRNKGNFPGRFSGRQFSNSRSEMNVSTLELGDSALYLCASSLEGPWVAGADTQYFGPGTRLTVL.

This clonotype was detected many times. The V and J genes are TRBV7-2 and TRBJ2-1, with D hard to call. The CDR3 extends over 13 amino acids. V shed 5 bases and J shed 2 bases, with 7 bases lying between them. The V gene's germline CDR1 is SGHTA and CDR2 FQGNSA. The CDR3 coding sequence is TGTGCCAGCAGCACCGATACCTACAATGAGCAGTTCTTC. This codes for CASSTDTYNEQFF.

The chain joins TRBV4-2 to TRBJ2-3; no clear D. The CDR3 runs 15 residues. Germline CDR1 and CDR2: LGHNA and YNFKEQ. The V gene lost 1 base and the J gene lost 1 base, with 9 bases spanning the gap. The CDR3, as DNA: TGTGCCAGCAGCCAAGGACCATCCCGCACAGATACGCAGTATTTT. Translation gives CASSQGPSRTDTQYF.

This clonotype was detected many times. The chain links TRBV5-6 to TRBJ1-1, with D unclear. V was cut by 1 base and J by 9 bases, with 10 bases left in between. Germline values: CDR1 SGHDT, CDR2 YYEEEE. The CDR3 sequence is 12 residues long. CDR3 DNA: TGTGCCAGCAGCTTGTTTGGAGTTAAAGCTTTCTTT. It yields the protein CASSLFGVKAFF.

The rearrangement uses TRBV11-3 and TRBJ1-1; tentative D call: TRBD1 (5 bases). V was clipped by 5 bases and J by 1 base, with 11 bases between them. Germline V gives CDR1 SGHNT, CDR2 YENEEA. This CDR3 is built from 14 residues. The CDR3 DNA reads as TGTGCCAGCAGCAACATGGGGCAGAACACTGAAGCTTTCTTT. Its translation is CASSNMGQNTEAFF.

DNA for the CDR3: TGTGCCAGCAGTGGAGGACTAGCGGGAGGGCTTAGGAACGAGCAGTACTTC. Translation gives CASSGGLAGGLRNEQYF. The J gene is TRBJ2-7, the V gene TRBV12-3 or TRBV12-4; 15 nucleotides agree with TRBD2. The V and J ends lost 5 bases and 5 bases, in that order; junction bases with no gene match: 10. The CDR3 is made up of 17 amino acids.

This clonotype occurred a few times. The V and J genes are TRBV12-3 or TRBV12-4 and TRBJ1-1, with TRBD1 as a possible D gene (6 bases). The V gene lost 6 bases and the J gene lost 1 base, with 18 bases spanning the gap. The CDR3 totals 16 residues. The CDR3 DNA follows: TGTGCCAGCAGGGATCCCGACAGGCCGGGGAACACTGAAGCTTTCTTT. Translating it yields CASRDPDRPGNTEAFF.

The chain couples TRBV27 to TRBJ2-7; D is unresolved. CDR1 is MNHEY, CDR2 SMNVEV, per germline (reference sequence). V lost 6 bases to trimming and J lost 5 bases, with 8 bases between them. The CDR3 is 11 residues long. The CDR3 here is CASRGRHEQYF. For the CDR3, the DNA is TGTGCCAGCAGAGGACGCCACGAGCAGTACTTC.

Remarks on this clonotype: A much larger clone sits a single nucleotide away, making a read error possible. The chain recombines TRBV3-1 with TRBJ2-5; a possible D gene is TRBD1 (5 bases). This CDR3 has 17 residues. Germline CDR1 LGHDT, CDR2 YNNKEL (reference sequence). The CDR3 sequence: CACSQDRRKLPGETQYF. Written as DNA, the CDR3 is TGTGCCTGCAGCCAAGACAGACGGAAACTCCCCGGGGAGACCCAGTACTTC.

This clonotype showed up many times. The chain combines TRBV3-1 with TRBJ1-6, with no clear D. This CDR3 spans 14 amino acids. Germline values: CDR1 LGHDT, CDR2 YNNKEL (reference sequence). Trimming cost V 4 bases and J 8 bases, with 12 bases left between them. The CDR3 spells CASSPTDADSPLHF. CDR3 bases: TGTGCCAGCAGCCCCACGGATGCAGATTCACCCCTCCACTTT.

Ten or more counts support this clonotype. The J gene is TRBJ2-1, the V gene TRBV29-1; D may be TRBD2 (5 bases). V was pared by 4 bases and J by 6 bases, with 19 bases between. The germline CDR1 and CDR2 sequences are SQVTM and ANQGSEA. The CDR3 is 15 amino acids. DNA of the CDR3: TGCAGCGTTGTGAGAGTGGACTTCCTTGGCAATGAGCAGTTCTTC. Residues: CSVVRVDFLGNEQFF.

The chain recombines TRBV19 with TRBJ1-5, with 7 positions matching TRBD1. V lost 10 bases to trimming and J lost 4 bases; unmatched junction nucleotides: 13. Germline V gene lookup returns CDR1 LNHDA and CDR2 SQIVND (reference sequence). The CDR3 consists of 15 residues. CDR3 in amino acids: CATKWRTGPNQPQHF. The DNA for the CDR3 is TGTGCCACTAAATGGAGGACAGGCCCTAATCAGCCCCAGCATTTT.

The chain employs TRBV7-2 and TRBJ1-4, with no clear D. Germline CDR1 reads SGHTA; CDR2 reads FQGNSA. This CDR3 spans 14 amino acids. V dropped 5 bases and J dropped 6 bases, with 13 bases sitting between them. The CDR3, as DNA: TGTGCCAGCAGCCCTAGGGCCGGGGATGAAAAACTGTTTTTT. Its protein product is CASSPRAGDEKLFF.

The chain couples TRBV6-1 to TRBJ2-1, with D possibly TRBD2 on 5 matching bases. Per the germline V gene, CDR1 is MNHNS and CDR2 is SASEGT. This CDR3 is built from 13 residues. V gave up 6 bases and J gave up 10 bases, with 16 bases separating them. Here the CDR3 DNA reads TGTGCCAGCAGAGCCCCTCTTTGGAGGGAGCAGTTCTTC. It encodes CASRAPLWREQFF.

This clonotype was seen only a few times. The chain combines TRBV10-3 with TRBJ2-3; D unclear. CDR1 and CDR2 (germline): ENHRY, SYGVKD. Trimming shortened V by 4 bases and J by 1 base, and 9 bases separated the two germline ends. The CDR3 spans 14 residues. CDR3 coding DNA: TGTGCCATCAGTGGCACACCTGGCACAGATACGCAGTATTTT. This translates into CAISGTPGTDTQYF.

CDR3 sequence: CASSLQQGGTGELFF. Here the CDR3 DNA reads TGTGCCAGCAGCTTACAGCAGGGGGGGACCGGGGAGCTGTTTTTT. The chain carries TRBV7-6 and TRBJ2-2; possibly TRBD1 or TRBD2 for D (7 bases each). This CDR3 is 15 amino acids long. Between the trimmed V and J ends, which lost 2 bases and 5 bases, there was a span of 12 bases. The V gene's germline CDR1 is SGHVS and CDR2 FNYEAQ. Drawing the rest from reference TRBV7-6 and TRBJ2-2, the complete variable domain is GAGVSQSPRYKVTKRGQDVALRCDPISGHVSLYWYRQALGQGPEFLTYFNYEAQQDKSGLPNDRFSAERPEGSISTLTIQRTEQRDSAMYRCASSLQQGGTGELFFGEGSRLTVL.

This clonotype came up many times. V gene TRBV7-2 combines with J gene TRBJ2-7; 8 bases map to TRBD2. In germline, CDR1 is SGHTA, CDR2 FQGNSA. V shed 0 bases, J shed 9 bases, and the junction held 7 bases outside the gene matches. The CDR3 is made up of 14 amino acids. This CDR3 is CASSLASGTSGQYF. The DNA for the CDR3 is TGTGCCAGCAGCTTAGCGTCCGGGACTAGTGGGCAGTACTTC. The full variable domain, completed using reference TRBV7-2 and TRBJ2-7, is GAGVSQSPSNKVTEKGKDVELRCDPISGHTALYWYRQSLGQGLEFLIYFQGNSAPDKSGLPSDRFSAERTGGSVSTLTIQRTQQEDSAVYLCASSLASGTSGQYFGPGTRLTVT.